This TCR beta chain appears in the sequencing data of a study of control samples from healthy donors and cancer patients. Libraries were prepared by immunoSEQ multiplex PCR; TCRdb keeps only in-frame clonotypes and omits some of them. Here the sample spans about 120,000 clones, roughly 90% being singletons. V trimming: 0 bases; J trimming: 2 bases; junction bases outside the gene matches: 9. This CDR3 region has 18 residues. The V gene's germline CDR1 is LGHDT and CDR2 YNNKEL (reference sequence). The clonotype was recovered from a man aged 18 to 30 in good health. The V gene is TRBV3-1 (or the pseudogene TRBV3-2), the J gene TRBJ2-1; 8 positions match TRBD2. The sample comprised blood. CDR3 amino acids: CASSQDKASGWAYNEQFF. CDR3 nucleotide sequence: TGTGCCAGCAGCCAAGATAAGGCTAGCGGGTGGGCCTACAATGAGCAGTTCTTC.